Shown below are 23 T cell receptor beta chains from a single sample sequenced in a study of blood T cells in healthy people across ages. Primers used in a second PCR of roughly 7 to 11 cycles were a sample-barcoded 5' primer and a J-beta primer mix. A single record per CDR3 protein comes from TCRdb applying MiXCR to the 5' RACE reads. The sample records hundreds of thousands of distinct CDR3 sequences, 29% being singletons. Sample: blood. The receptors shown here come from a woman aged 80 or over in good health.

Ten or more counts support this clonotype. CDR3 bases: TGTGCCATCAGTGTCGGGGAAACCCGCAATGAGCAGTTCTTC. The encoded protein is CAISVGETRNEQFF. This chain connects TRBV10-3 to TRBJ2-1; weak D call: TRBD2 (5 bases). V was shortened by 4 bases and J by 6 bases, with 13 bases between the two germline ends. Germline V CDR1 and CDR2: ENHRY, SYGVKD. This CDR3 region has 14 residues.

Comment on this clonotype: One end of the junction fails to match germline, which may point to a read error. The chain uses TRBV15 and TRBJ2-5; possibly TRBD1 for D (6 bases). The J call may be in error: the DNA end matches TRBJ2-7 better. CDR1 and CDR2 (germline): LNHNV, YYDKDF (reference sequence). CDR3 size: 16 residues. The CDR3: CAASRDGGSVSHEQYF. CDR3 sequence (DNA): TGTGCCGCCAGCAGAGATGGGGGCTCGGTTTCCCACGAGCAGTACTTC.

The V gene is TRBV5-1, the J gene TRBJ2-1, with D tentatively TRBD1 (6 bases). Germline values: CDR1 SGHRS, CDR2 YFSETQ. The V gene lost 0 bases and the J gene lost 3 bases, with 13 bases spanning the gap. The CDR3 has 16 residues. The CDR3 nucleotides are TGCGCCAGCAGCTTGGTTGGGGGCGCGTTCTACAATGAGCAGTTCTTC. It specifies CASSLVGGAFYNEQFF.

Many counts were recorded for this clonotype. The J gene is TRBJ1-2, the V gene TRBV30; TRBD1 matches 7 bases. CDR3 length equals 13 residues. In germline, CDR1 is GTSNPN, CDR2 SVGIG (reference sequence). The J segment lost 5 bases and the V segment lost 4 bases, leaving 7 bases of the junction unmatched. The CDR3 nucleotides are TGTGCCTGGAATTTGGCAGGGGGTTATGGCTACACCTTC. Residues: CAWNLAGGYGYTF.

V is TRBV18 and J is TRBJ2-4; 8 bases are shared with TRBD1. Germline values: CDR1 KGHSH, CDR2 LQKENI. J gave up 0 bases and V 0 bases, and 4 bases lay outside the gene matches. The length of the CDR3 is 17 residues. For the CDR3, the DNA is TGTGCCAGCTCACCACCGCGACAGGGGTTAGCCAAAAACATTCAGTACTTC. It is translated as CASSPPRQGLAKNIQYF.

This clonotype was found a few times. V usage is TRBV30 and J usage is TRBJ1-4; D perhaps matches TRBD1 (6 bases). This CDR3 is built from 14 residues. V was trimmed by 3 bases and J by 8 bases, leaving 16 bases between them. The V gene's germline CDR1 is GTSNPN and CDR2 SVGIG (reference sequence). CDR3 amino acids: CAWSWGAEGEKLFF. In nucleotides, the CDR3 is TGTGCCTGGAGCTGGGGGGCGGAAGGGGAAAAACTGTTTTTT.

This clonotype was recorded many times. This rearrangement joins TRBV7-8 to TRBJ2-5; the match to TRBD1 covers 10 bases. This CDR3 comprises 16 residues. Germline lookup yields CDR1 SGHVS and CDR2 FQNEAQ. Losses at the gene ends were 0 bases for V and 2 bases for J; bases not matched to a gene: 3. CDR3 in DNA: TGTGCCAGCAGCTTAGCGAAGGGACAGGGGCAAGAGACCCAGTACTTC. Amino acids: CASSLAKGQGQETQYF.

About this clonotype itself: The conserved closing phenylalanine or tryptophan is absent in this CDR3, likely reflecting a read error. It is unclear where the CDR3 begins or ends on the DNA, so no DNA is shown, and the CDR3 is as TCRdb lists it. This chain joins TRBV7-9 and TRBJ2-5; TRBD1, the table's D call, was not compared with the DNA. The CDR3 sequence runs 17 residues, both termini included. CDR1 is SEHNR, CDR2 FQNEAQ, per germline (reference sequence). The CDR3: CASSLGPGTGGPYTFGS.

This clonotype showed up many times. CDR3 in DNA: TGCAGCGTTGAAGAAGGAGGCAGGGGCTATGAAAAACTGTTTTTT. It is translated as CSVEEGGRGYEKLFF. The V and J genes are TRBV29-1 and TRBJ1-4, with D perhaps TRBD1 (6 bases). The germline gives CDR1 SQVTM, CDR2 ANQGSEA. This CDR3 spans 15 amino acids. The germline V and J ends were trimmed by 0 bases and 6 bases, with 14 bases remaining between them.

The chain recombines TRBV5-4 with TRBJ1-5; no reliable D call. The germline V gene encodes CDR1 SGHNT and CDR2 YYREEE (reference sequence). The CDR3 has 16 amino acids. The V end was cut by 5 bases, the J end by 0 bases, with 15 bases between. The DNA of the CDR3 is TGTGCCAGCAGACTTCCCAGGCCGGATAGCAATCAGCCCCAGCATTTT. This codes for CASRLPRPDSNQPQHF.

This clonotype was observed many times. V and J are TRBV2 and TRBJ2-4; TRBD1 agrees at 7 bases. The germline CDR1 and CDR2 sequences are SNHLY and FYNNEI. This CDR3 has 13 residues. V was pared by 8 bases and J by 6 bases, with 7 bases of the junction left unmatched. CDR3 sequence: CASSNGDRNIQYF. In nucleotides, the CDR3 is TGTGCCAGCTCCAATGGGGACAGAAACATTCAGTACTTC.

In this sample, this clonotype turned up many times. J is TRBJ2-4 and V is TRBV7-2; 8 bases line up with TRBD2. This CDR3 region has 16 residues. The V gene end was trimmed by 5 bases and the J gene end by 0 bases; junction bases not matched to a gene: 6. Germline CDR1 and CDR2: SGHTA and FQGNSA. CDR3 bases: TGTGCCAGCAGCAAAAACGGGGGGGGAGCCAAAAACATTCAGTACTTC. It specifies CASSKNGGGAKNIQYF.

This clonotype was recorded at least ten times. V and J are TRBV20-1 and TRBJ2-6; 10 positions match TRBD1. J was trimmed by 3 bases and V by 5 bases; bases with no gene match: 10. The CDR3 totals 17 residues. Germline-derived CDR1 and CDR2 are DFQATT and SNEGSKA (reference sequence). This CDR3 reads CSARPGQGIGGANVLTF. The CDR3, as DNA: TGCAGTGCTCGCCCGGGACAGGGGATTGGTGGGGCCAACGTCCTGACTTTC.

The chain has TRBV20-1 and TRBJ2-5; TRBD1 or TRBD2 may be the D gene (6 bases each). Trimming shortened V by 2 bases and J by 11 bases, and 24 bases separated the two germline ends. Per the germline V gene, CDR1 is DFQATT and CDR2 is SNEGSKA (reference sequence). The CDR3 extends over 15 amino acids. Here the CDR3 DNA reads TGCAGTGCTAGACCACAGGGACTCACGGTTAATGAGCAGTACTTC. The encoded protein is CSARPQGLTVNEQYF.

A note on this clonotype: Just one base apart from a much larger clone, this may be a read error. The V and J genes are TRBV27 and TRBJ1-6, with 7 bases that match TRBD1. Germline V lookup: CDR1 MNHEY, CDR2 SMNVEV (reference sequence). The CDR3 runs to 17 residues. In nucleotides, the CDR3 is TGTGCCAGCAGTTTATCTCCGGATCCAGGGGGAACTTCACCCCCCCACTTT. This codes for CASSLSPDPGGTSPPHF.

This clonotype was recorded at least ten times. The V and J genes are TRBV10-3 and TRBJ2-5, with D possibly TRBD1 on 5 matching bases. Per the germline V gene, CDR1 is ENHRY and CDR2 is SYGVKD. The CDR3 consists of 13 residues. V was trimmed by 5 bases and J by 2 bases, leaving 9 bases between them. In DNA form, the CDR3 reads TGTGCCATCAGTCCGTACAGGCAAGAGACCCAGTACTTC. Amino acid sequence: CAISPYRQETQYF.

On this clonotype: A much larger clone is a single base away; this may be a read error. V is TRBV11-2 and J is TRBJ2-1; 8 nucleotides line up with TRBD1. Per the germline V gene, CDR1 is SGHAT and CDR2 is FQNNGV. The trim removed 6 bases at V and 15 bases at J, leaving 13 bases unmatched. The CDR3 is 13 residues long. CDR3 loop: CASRRGGQGAPFF. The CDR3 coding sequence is TGTGCCAGCAGGCGCGGAGGACAGGGAGCCCCGTTCTTC.

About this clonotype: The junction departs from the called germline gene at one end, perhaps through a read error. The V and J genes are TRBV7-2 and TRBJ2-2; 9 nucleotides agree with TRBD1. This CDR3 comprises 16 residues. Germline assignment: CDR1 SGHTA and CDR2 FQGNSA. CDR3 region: CASSLGRQGVTGGLFF. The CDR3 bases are TGTGCCAGCAGCTTAGGTCGACAGGGGGTCACCGGGGGGCTGTTTTTT.

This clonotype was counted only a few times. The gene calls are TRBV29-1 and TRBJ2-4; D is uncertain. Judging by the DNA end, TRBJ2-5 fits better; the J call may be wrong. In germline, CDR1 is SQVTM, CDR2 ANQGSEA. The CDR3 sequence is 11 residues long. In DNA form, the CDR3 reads TGCAGCGTTAACCCCCAAGAGACCCAGTACTTC. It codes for CSVNPQETQYF.

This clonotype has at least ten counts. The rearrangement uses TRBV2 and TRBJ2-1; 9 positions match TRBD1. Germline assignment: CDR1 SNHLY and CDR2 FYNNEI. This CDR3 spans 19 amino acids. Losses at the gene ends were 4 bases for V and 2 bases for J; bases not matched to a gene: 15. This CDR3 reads CASSVIATGGESTYNEQFF. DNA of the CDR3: TGTGCCAGCAGTGTTATTGCGACAGGGGGTGAGAGCACCTACAATGAGCAGTTCTTC.

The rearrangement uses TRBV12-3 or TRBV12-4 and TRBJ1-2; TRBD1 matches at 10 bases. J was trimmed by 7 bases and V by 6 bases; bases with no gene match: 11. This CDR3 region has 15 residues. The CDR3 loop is CASSPSGQGFGGYTF. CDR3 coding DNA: TGTGCCAGCAGCCCTTCGGGACAGGGGTTCGGTGGCTACACCTTC.

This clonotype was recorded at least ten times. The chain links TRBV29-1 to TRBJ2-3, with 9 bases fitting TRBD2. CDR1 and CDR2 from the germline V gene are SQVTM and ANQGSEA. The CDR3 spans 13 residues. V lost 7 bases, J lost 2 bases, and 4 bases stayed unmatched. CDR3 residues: CSASGGLTDTQYF. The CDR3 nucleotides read TGCAGCGCAAGCGGGGGGCTCACAGATACGCAGTATTTT.

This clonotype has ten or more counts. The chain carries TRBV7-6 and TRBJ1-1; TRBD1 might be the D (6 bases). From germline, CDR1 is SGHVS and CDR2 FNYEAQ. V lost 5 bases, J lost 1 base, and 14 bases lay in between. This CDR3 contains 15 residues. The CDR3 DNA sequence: TGTGCCAGCAGCGCCTATATGACAGGGAACACTGAAGCTTTCTTT. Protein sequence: CASSAYMTGNTEAFF.